The rows below give T cell receptor beta chains drawn from one sample of a study of cytomegalovirus exposure and HLA in healthy donors. The repertoire was sequenced with immunoSEQ multiplex PCR; TCRdb's copy has only in-frame clones and lacks some. Among about 95,000 clones listed, 55% to 75% were seen once. Sequenced input: PBMCs. The receptors shown here come from a woman between 45 and 60 years old in good health and CMV-seropositive. Both conserved end residues are part of each CDR3. The order of the fields is clone size, J gene, V gene, D gene, CDR3 protein, CDR3 DNA. The D gene is left open where the match is weak. The size of a clone is reported for some rows only, either as once, few or many, or as a class for expanded clones.

few | TRBJ2-3 | TRBV10-3 | . | CAISDGIGWEDTQYF | TGTGCCATCAGTGACGGGATCGGCTGGGAGGATACGCAGTATTTT
few | TRBJ2-1 | TRBV28 | TRBD2 | CASSPGLAGLASSYNEQFF | TGTGCCAGCAGTCCGGGACTAGCGGGACTAGCGAGCTCCTACAATGAGCAGTTCTTC
. | TRBJ1-1 | TRBV28 | TRBD1 | CASSLFYRGRQESTEAFF | TGTGCCAGCAGTTTATTTTACAGGGGGCGCCAAGAAAGCACTGAAGCTTTCTTT
. | TRBJ2-3 | TRBV27 | . | CASSRQRTDTQYF | TGTGCCAGCAGTCGACAGAGGACAGATACGCAGTATTTT
few | TRBJ2-7 | TRBV13 | TRBD1 | CASSEGQGASPYEQYF | TGTGCCAGCAGCGAGGGACAGGGGGCGAGCCCCTACGAGCAGTACTTC
. | TRBJ2-3 | TRBV9 | . | CASSSDGKTDTQYF | TGTGCCAGCAGCTCGGACGGGAAAACAGATACGCAGTATTTT
few | TRBJ2-2 | TRBV7-3 | TRBD2 | CASRLAGEGPGELFF | TGTGCCAGCAGACTAGCGGGAGAGGGGCCCGGGGAGCTGTTTTTT
. | TRBJ1-2 | TRBV6-1 | TRBD1 | CATDRGLGYTF | TGTGCCACAGACAGGGGGCTGGGCTACACCTTC
. | TRBJ2-2 | TRBV7-3 | TRBD2 | CASRPGLAGAGELFF | TGTGCCAGCCGACCGGGACTAGCGGGAGCCGGGGAGCTGTTTTTT
. | TRBJ2-1 | TRBV4-3 | . | CASSQQTSLSYRSYNEQFF | TGCGCCAGCAGCCAACAAACCTCCCTTAGTTACAGGTCATACAATGAGCAGTTCTTC
. | TRBJ2-5 | TRBV5-1 | TRBD1 | CASSLVGTDQETQYF | TGCGCCAGCAGCTTGGTGGGGACAGACCAAGAGACCCAGTACTTC
few | TRBJ1-2 | TRBV11-1 | . | CASSLGLEYGYTF | TGTGCCAGCAGCTTAGGTTTGGAGTATGGCTACACCTTC
once | TRBJ2-4 | TRBV30 | . | CAWSQGVAKNIQYF | TGTGCCTGGAGTCAAGGGGTAGCCAAAAACATTCAGTACTTC
. | TRBJ2-5 | TRBV19 | . | CASADRPQETQYF | TGTGCCAGCGCGGACAGACCGCAAGAGACCCAGTACTTC
. | TRBJ2-1 | TRBV21-1 | . | CASSKPRETYNEQFF | TGTGCCAGCAGCAAACCCCGAGAGACCTACAATGAGCAGTTCTTC
. | TRBJ1-2 | TRBV5-1 | TRBD1 | CASRGRQGAEGYTF | TGCGCCAGCAGAGGTCGACAGGGGGCGGAAGGCTACACCTTC
. | TRBJ2-7 | TRBV7-8 | . | CASSLGRVTIYEQYF | TGTGCCAGCAGCTTAGGGAGGGTCACTATATACGAGCAGTACTTC
few | TRBJ2-7 | TRBV5-1 | . | CASSLGVQIAEQYF | TGCGCCAGCAGCTTGGGGGTACAGATCGCGGAGCAGTACTTC
. | TRBJ2-1 | TRBV27 | TRBD2 | CASSAMGEGHNEQFF | TGTGCCAGCTCTGCGATGGGGGAGGGACACAATGAGCAGTTCTTC
few | TRBJ2-1 | TRBV19 | TRBD2 | CASTGTSGGGSYNEQFF | TGTGCCAGCACCGGGACTAGCGGGGGAGGCTCCTACAATGAGCAGTTCTTC
once | TRBJ2-7 | TRBV7-9 | . | CSSSLGRRGSIYEQYF | TGTTCCAGCAGCTTAGGACGCCGAGGATCCATCTACGAGCAGTACTTC
. | TRBJ2-5 | TRBV27 | TRBD1 | CASSLSGPRQGNRETQYF | TGTGCCAGCAGTTTATCGGGGCCCCGACAGGGCAACCGGGAGACCCAGTACTTC
. | TRBJ1-5 | TRBV28 | . | CASSLARGYSNQPQHF | TGTGCCAGCAGTTTAGCCAGGGGTTATAGCAATCAGCCCCAGCATTTT
. | TRBJ2-3 | TRBV6-1 | . | CASSEEVTGTYDSTDTQYF | TGTGCCAGCAGTGAAGAGGTGACAGGGACTTATGATAGCACAGATACGCAGTATTTT
. | TRBJ1-1 | TRBV11-2 | TRBD1 | CASSLDRVGTEAFF | TGTGCCAGCAGCTTGGACAGGGTGGGCACTGAAGCTTTCTTT
. | TRBJ2-7 | TRBV6-5 | . | CASSYSQGTYEQYF | TGTGCCAGCAGTTACTCGCAGGGAACCTACGAGCAGTACTTC
. | TRBJ2-2 | TRBV19 | . | CASSSDYTGELFF | TGTGCCAGTAGTTCAGATTACACCGGGGAGCTGTTTTTT
. | TRBJ1-1 | TRBV19 | TRBD1 | CASSTTGGGTEAFF | TGTGCCAGTAGTACCACAGGGGGAGGCACTGAAGCTTTCTTT
. | TRBJ1-1 | TRBV19 | . | CASSQTGNTEAFF | TGTGCCAGTAGTCAAACAGGGAACACTGAAGCTTTCTTT
few | TRBJ2-6 | TRBV19 | . | CASKTTGSGANVLTF | TGTGCCAGTAAGACCACGGGCTCTGGGGCCAACGTCCTGACTTTC
few | TRBJ1-2 | TRBV25-1 | . | CASSQSLQGRDGYTF | TGTGCCAGCAGTCAGAGCTTACAGGGCAGGGATGGCTACACCTTC
few | TRBJ1-1 | TRBV9 | TRBD1 | CASSVAYRGTEAFF | TGTGCCAGCAGCGTAGCATACAGGGGCACTGAAGCTTTCTTT
. | TRBJ2-2 | TRBV5-5 | . | CASSWEQGNTGELFF | TGTGCCAGCAGCTGGGAACAGGGGAACACCGGGGAGCTGTTTTTT
few | TRBJ1-2 | TRBV23-1 | . | CASSQSERANSPPFYGYTF | TGCGCCAGCAGTCAATCGGAGAGAGCCAACTCGCCGCCGTTCTATGGCTACACCTTC
. | TRBJ2-2 | TRBV10-2 | . | CASCRGDHWTGELFF | TGCGCCAGCTGTCGGGGTGACCATTGGACCGGGGAGCTGTTTTTT
. | TRBJ2-5 | TRBV19 | . | CASSPARETQYF | TGTGCCAGTAGTCCCGCCAGGGAGACCCAGTACTTC
. | TRBJ1-2 | TRBV7-9 | TRBD1 | CASSPRTGKGYTF | TGTGCCAGCAGCCCTAGGACAGGGAAGGGCTACACCTTC
few | TRBJ2-5 | TRBV10-3 | TRBD1 | CAISELGDRGLQETQYF | TGTGCCATCAGTGAGTTGGGGGACAGGGGGCTCCAAGAGACCCAGTACTTC
. | TRBJ2-1 | TRBV5-1 | . | CASSSKGGVASEQFF | TGCGCCAGCAGCTCCAAGGGGGGGGTAGCTAGTGAGCAGTTCTTC
. | TRBJ2-3 | TRBV7-2 | . | CASSSPNTQTDTSTDTQYF | TGTGCCAGCAGCTCTCCCAATACCCAGACAGATACTAGCACAGATACGCAGTATTTT
. | TRBJ1-5 | TRBV6-1 | . | CASSVFSQPQHF | TGTGCCAGCAGTGTTTTCTCTCAGCCCCAGCATTTT
. | TRBJ2-2 | TRBV7-9 | . | CASSPRGGNTGELFF | TGTGCCAGCAGCCCCCGAGGGGGGAACACCGGGGAGCTGTTTTTT
. | TRBJ1-2 | TRBV5-4 | TRBD1 | CASSTAGQGGVYGYTF | TGTGCCAGCAGCACGGCGGGACAGGGGGGAGTCTATGGCTACACCTTC
. | TRBJ1-1 | TRBV6-6 | TRBD1 | CASRAQGAGTEAFF | TGTGCCAGCAGGGCACAGGGGGCGGGTACTGAAGCTTTCTTT
. | TRBJ2-7 | TRBV5-1 | TRBD2 | CASSFGLATSDYEQYF | TGCGCCAGCAGCTTCGGACTAGCAACCTCTGACTACGAGCAGTACTTC
. | TRBJ1-4 | TRBV7-6 | . | CASSLVQGEKLFF | TGTGCCAGCAGCTTAGTACAGGGCGAAAAACTGTTTTTT
once | TRBJ2-1 | TRBV11-3 | TRBD2 | CASSLFGLAYNEQFF | TGTGCCAGCAGCTTATTTGGACTAGCGTACAATGAGCAGTTCTTC
. | TRBJ2-3 | TRBV11-2 | . | CASSLDREADTQYF | TGTGCCAGCAGCTTAGACCGAGAGGCAGATACGCAGTATTTT
. | TRBJ2-1 | TRBV5-1 | TRBD2 | CASSLGGTSGGHNEQFF | TGCGCCAGCAGCTTGGGGGGTACTAGCGGGGGTCACAATGAGCAGTTCTTC
. | TRBJ2-5 | TRBV15 | . | CATSRSGVGTQYF | TGTGCCACCAGCAGGTCAGGGGTTGGGACCCAGTACTTC